The clone carrying this T cell receptor beta chain was observed a handful of times. The antigen is unknown. A universal primer site was created by template switching, with the cDNA bearing unique molecular identifiers. MiXCR, applied by TCRdb to the 5' RACE reads, yields one record per CDR3 protein. The sample yields roughly 490,000 distinct CDR3 sequences, roughly an eighth seen once. This sample stems from a study of identical twins. Study-wide findings and caveats: Possibly, invariant MAIT and iNKT cells partly confounded zero-insertion analyses. Interpretation of the results relied on cross-sectional statistical analysis and not on following the same donors.

The length of the CDR3 is 15 residues. V gave up 5 bases and J gave up 7 bases, with 15 bases separating them. This same sample was also taken into another study, of yellow fever vaccine responses in identical twins. Per that paper: After vaccination, twins' T cell response reportedly seemed partly convergent, partly personalized.

Input material: CD4+ T cells sorted from blood. The rearrangement uses TRBV12-3 or TRBV12-4 and TRBJ1-6, with D unresolved. The clonotype was recovered from a woman aged 18-29 years in good health. The CDR3 region is CASSPGPPANSPLHF. DNA for the CDR3: TGTGCCAGCAGTCCCGGGCCACCAGCGAATTCACCCCTCCACTTT.